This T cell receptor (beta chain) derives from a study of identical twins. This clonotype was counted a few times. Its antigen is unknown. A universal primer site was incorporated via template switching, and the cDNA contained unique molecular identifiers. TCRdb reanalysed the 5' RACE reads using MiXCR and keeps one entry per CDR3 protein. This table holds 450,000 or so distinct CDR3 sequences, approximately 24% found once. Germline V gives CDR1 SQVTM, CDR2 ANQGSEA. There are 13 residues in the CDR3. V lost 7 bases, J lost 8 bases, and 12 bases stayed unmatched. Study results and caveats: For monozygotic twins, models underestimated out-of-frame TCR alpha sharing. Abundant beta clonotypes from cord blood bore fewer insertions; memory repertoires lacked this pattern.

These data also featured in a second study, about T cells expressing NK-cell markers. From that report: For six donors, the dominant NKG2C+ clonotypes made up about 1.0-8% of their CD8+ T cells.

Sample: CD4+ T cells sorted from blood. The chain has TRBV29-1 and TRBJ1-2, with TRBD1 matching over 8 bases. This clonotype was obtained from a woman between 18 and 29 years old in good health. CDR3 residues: CSGLDRERTGYTF. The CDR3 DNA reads TGCAGCGGCCTGGACAGGGAAAGGACGGGCTACACCTTC.